The 31 T cell receptor beta chains in this list originate from one sample, sequenced in a study of breast tumors, draining lymph nodes, adjacent tissues listed by TCRdb under 2016. Lymph node samples were obtained from the axillary draining lymph nodes of breast cancer patients. The library was obtained by multiplex PCR. The reads were generated on an Illumina HiSeq 2000. TCRdb handled the public reads itself, with Q25 trimming in fastp and clone calling in MiXCR, and kept productive beta chains. Each entry merges the rows of one CDR3 protein and shows their most common DNA and genes. For this sample there are about 200,000 distinct CDR3 sequences; around a third appear just once. The ten largest clonotypes hold roughly 4% of the sample. The sequencing sample was made of axillary lymph node tissue. The receptors come from a female donor with breast cancer. Some clones in this sample may be carry-over from other donors' samples.

This clonotype has only a few counts. A much larger clone lies a single base off, so this may be a read error. This chain connects TRBV7-8 to TRBJ2-1; the match to TRBD1 covers 7 bases. CDR1 is SGHVS and CDR2 is FQNEAQ in the germline V gene. The CDR3 has 15 amino acids. Here the CDR3 DNA reads TGTGCCAGCAGCCCTCCAGGGGGTAGGGCGAATGAGCAGCTCTTC. This translates into CASSPPGGRANEQLF.

Concerning this clonotype: A read error may account for a junction end that differs from germline. The J gene is TRBJ1-1, the V gene TRBV5-1; 9 nucleotides match TRBD1. The CDR3 has 13 residues. Germline loops: CDR1 SGHRS, CDR2 YFSETQ. Here the CDR3 DNA reads TGCGCCAGCAGCATCACAGGGGGCACTGACGCTTTCTTT. Its translation: CASSITGGTDAFF.

This clonotype was found a few times. The rearrangement links TRBV28 to TRBJ1-1; tentatively, D is TRBD1 (5 bases). The V end was cut by 7 bases, the J end by 3 bases, with 18 bases between. Germline V gene sequence: CDR1 MDHEN, CDR2 SYDVKM. The CDR3 is 15 residues long. Written as DNA, the CDR3 is TGTGCCAGCATCACCGCAGGGCGAGCTGACACTGAAGCTTTCTTT. It codes for CASITAGRADTEAFF.

In this sample, this clonotype turned up many times. The chain recombines TRBV7-8 with TRBJ2-7; D gene ambiguous. CDR1 and CDR2 (germline): SGHVS, FQNEAQ. Trimming removed 6 bases from V and 4 bases from J, with 19 bases in between. The CDR3 has 15 residues. The CDR3 DNA is TGTGCCAGCAGACCGGCCCCTGCCGACTCGTACGAGCAGTACTTC. Translation: CASRPAPADSYEQYF.

This clonotype was counted between two and nine times. V usage is TRBV5-6 and J usage is TRBJ1-2; D perhaps matches TRBD1 (6 bases). The CDR3 covers 16 residues. CDR1 is SGHDT and CDR2 is YYEEEE in the germline V gene. The germline V and J ends were trimmed by 2 bases and 7 bases, with 21 bases remaining between them. This CDR3 reads CASSFGDPGGRRGYTF. DNA for the CDR3: TGTGCCAGCAGCTTCGGGGATCCCGGGGGGCGACGTGGCTACACCTTC.

The chain uses TRBV30 and TRBJ1-1; 7 bases align to TRBD1. The junction had 2 bases not matched to a gene; V was cut back by 0 bases and J by 4 bases. Germline V gene lookup returns CDR1 GTSNPN and CDR2 SVGIG (reference sequence). The CDR3 spans 13 residues. CDR3 coding DNA: TGTGCCTGGAGTGTACAGGGGAGCACTGAAGCTTTCTTT. Translation gives CAWSVQGSTEAFF.

This chain connects TRBV27 to TRBJ2-3; tentatively, D is TRBD2 (7 bases). The CDR3 covers 17 residues. Trimming shortened V by 4 bases and J by 2 bases, and 19 bases separated the two germline ends. Germline CDR1 MNHEY, CDR2 SMNVEV (reference sequence). CDR3 residues: CASSSPRAGDNTDTQYF. CDR3 DNA: TGTGCCAGCAGTTCCCCTCGGGCGGGGGACAACACAGATACGCAGTATTTT.

The rearrangement joins TRBV20-1 to TRBJ1-4; the match to TRBD1 covers 10 bases. The germline gives CDR1 DFQATT, CDR2 SNEGSKA (reference sequence). V lost 5 bases to trimming and J lost 17 bases; unmatched junction nucleotides: 14. This CDR3 has 13 residues. CDR3 nucleotide sequence: TGCAGTGCTGGCGGGACAGGGGATGAAAACCTATTTTTT. The encoded protein is CSAGGTGDENLFF.

This clonotype was found many times. V and J are TRBV3-1 and TRBJ2-7; D possibly uses TRBD1 or TRBD2 (5 bases each). V lost 9 bases and J lost 5, with 11 bases in between. Germline CDR1 and CDR2: LGHDT and YNNKEL (reference sequence). CDR3 length: 11 residues. The CDR3 sequence is CASGGWDEQYF. CDR3 nucleotides: TGTGCCAGTGGGGGTTGGGACGAGCAGTACTTC.

This clonotype was seen only a few times. This sequence may be a read error, since a much larger clone differs from it by one base. This rearrangement joins TRBV20-1 to TRBJ2-7; 10 bases line up with TRBD2. This CDR3 comprises 14 residues. Germline V gene data show CDR1 as DFQATT and CDR2 as SNEGSKA (reference sequence). With V trimmed by 6 bases and J by 6 bases, 11 bases remained unmatched. CDR3 nucleotides: TGCAGTGCGCAACTAGCGGGGCCAACCTCCGAGCAGTACTTC. Its translation: CSAQLAGPTSEQYF.

The J gene is TRBJ2-5, the V gene TRBV25-1; D call uncertain. This CDR3 is 17 amino acids long. From germline, CDR1 is MGHDK and CDR2 SYGVNS. Trimming shortened V by 4 bases and J by 1 base, and 19 bases separated the two germline ends. Here the CDR3 DNA reads TGTGCCAGCAGTGCTAGAGATTCGGTGACCCCCCAAGAGACCCAGTACTTC. Translating gives CASSARDSVTPQETQYF.

This chain joins TRBV29-1 and TRBJ1-4, with no clear D. Looked up from germline, CDR1 is SQVTM and CDR2 is ANQGSEA. This CDR3 has 16 residues. Trimming pared 7 bases from V and 5 bases from J, leaving 23 bases between. DNA of the CDR3: TGCAGCGCGACTAGCGGGAGGGTGTTCTACAATGAAAAACTGTTTTTT. As protein: CSATSGRVFYNEKLFF.

This rearrangement joins TRBV9 to TRBJ2-2, with 7 nucleotides matching TRBD2. The V segment lost 0 bases and the J segment 7 bases; nucleotides outside the gene matches: 9. The CDR3 is 16 amino acids. Germline CDR1 reads SGDLS; CDR2 reads YYNGEE. CDR3 residues: CASSVGVKGGYGELFF. For the CDR3, the DNA is TGTGCCAGCAGCGTAGGGGTAAAGGGAGGGTACGGGGAGCTGTTTTTT. Variable domain in full (rest from reference TRBV9 and TRBJ2-2): DSGVTQTPKHLITATGQRVTLRCSPRSGDLSVYWYQQSLDQGLQFLIQYYNGEERAKGNILERFSAQQFPDLHSELNLSSLELGDSALYFCASSVGVKGGYGELFFGEGSRLTVL.

A remark on this clonotype: Likely a read error: the CDR3 ends without its conserved phenylalanine or tryptophan. This rearrangement joins TRBV7-8 to TRBJ2-3; D call uncertain. CDR3 size: 11 residues. Germline values: CDR1 SGHVS, CDR2 FQNEAQ. CDR3 loop: CASSPLDTQYL. CDR3 in DNA: TGCGCCAGCAGCCCCTTAGATACGCAGTATCTT.

Concerning this clonotype itself: A much more abundant neighbour one base away suggests this may be a read error. The chain joins TRBV5-1 to TRBJ2-5, with D perhaps assigned TRBD1 or TRBD2 (5 bases each). This CDR3 has 14 residues. The V and J ends lost 7 bases and 5 bases respectively, with 18 bases between them. Germline V gives CDR1 SGHRS, CDR2 YFSETQ. In DNA form, the CDR3 reads TGCGCCAGCGGCCCCCTTTTGGGGGTGGAGACCCAGTACTTC. Translating gives CASGPLLGVETQYF.

This clonotype was found many times. This chain joins TRBV9 and TRBJ2-3, with D unclear. Germline CDR1 is SGDLS and CDR2 is YYNGEE. Trimming cost V 4 bases and J 1 base, with 16 bases left between them. This CDR3 comprises 16 residues. CDR3 in DNA: TGTGCCAGCAGCCCTCGGACCCGATGGGGCACAGATACGCAGTATTTT. It translates to CASSPRTRWGTDTQYF.

This clonotype showed up many times. This chain joins TRBV15 and TRBJ1-2; the D gene is possibly TRBD1 (5 bases). CDR1 is LNHNV, CDR2 YYDKDF, per germline (reference sequence). The length of the CDR3 is 13 residues. The V end was cut by 4 bases, the J end by 7 bases, with 13 bases between. Here the CDR3 reads CATSMRRAPGYTF. The CDR3 DNA reads TGTGCCACCAGCATGCGCAGGGCTCCTGGCTACACCTTC. The full variable domain, rest sourced from reference TRBV15 and TRBJ1-2, is DAMVIQNPRYQVTQFGKPVTLSCSQTLNHNVMYWYQQKSSQAPKLLFHYYDKDFNNEADTPDNFQSRRPNTSFCFLDIRSPGLGDTAMYLCATSMRRAPGYTFGSGTRLTVV.

The chain joins TRBV6-6 to TRBJ2-7, with 10 bases fitting TRBD1. Germline V lookup: CDR1 MNHNY, CDR2 SVGAGI (reference sequence). The CDR3 extends over 13 amino acids. V was pared by 7 bases and J by 3 bases, with 3 bases of the junction left unmatched. CDR3 sequence: CASTRDRGYEQYF. CDR3 DNA: TGTGCCAGCACTAGGGACAGGGGCTACGAGCAGTACTTC.

This clonotype was found a few times. V is TRBV3-2 and J is TRBJ2-1; the D segment call TRBD1 is taken from the table without a DNA check. TRBV3-2 has pseudogene status. CDR3 size: 15 residues. In nucleotides, the CDR3 is TGTGCCAGCAGCCAAGAAATCGACAGGCGGAATGAGCAGTTCTTC. Translated: CASSQEIDRRNEQFF.

For this clonotype: A much larger clone differs by one base, so this may be a read error. The chain couples TRBV6-6 to TRBJ2-7; a possible D gene is TRBD1 (7 bases). The CDR3 is made up of 11 amino acids. Trimming took off 7 bases at V and 6 bases at J, with 10 bases between the two ends. Germline V gives CDR1 MNHNY, CDR2 SVGAGI (reference sequence). For the CDR3, the DNA is TGTGCCAGCACAGGGGGGTCCGAGCAGTACTTC. Translating gives CASTGGSEQYF.

This clonotype was detected only a few times. The chain uses TRBV6-1 and TRBJ2-2; the D is unclear. CDR1 is MNHNS and CDR2 is SASEGT in the germline V gene. The length of the CDR3 is 18 residues. Trimming stripped 4 bases from V and 0 bases from J, with 18 bases between. This CDR3 is CASSGRTASGANTGELFF. In DNA form, the CDR3 reads TGTGCCAGCAGTGGACGGACGGCTTCTGGCGCGAACACCGGGGAGCTGTTTTTT.

This clonotype was picked up many times. V is TRBV28 and J is TRBJ1-2; no clear D. The CDR3 has 13 amino acids. Germline CDR1 MDHEN, CDR2 SYDVKM. Trimming left V 1 base short and J 4 bases short, with 7 bases between. CDR3 residues: CASSLSGSYGYTF. In DNA, the CDR3 is TGTGCCAGCAGTTTATCCGGATCCTATGGCTACACCTTC.

This clonotype was observed a few times. The rearrangement uses TRBV28 and TRBJ2-1; TRBD2 agrees at 8 bases. V was pared by 2 bases and J by 6 bases, with 12 bases of the junction left unmatched. Germline values: CDR1 MDHEN, CDR2 SYDVKM. CDR3 length: 17 residues. The DNA for the CDR3 is TGTGCCAGCAGTTTACGAATGGGACGGGAGGGCCGCAATGAGCAGTTCTTC. Amino acid sequence: CASSLRMGREGRNEQFF.

This clonotype was detected many times. The V and J genes are TRBV4-2 and TRBJ2-2, with 12 bases matching TRBD2. The length of the CDR3 is 18 residues. J lost 3 bases, V lost 0 bases, and 5 bases had no gene match. Germline V gene lookup returns CDR1 LGHNA and CDR2 YNFKEQ. Here the CDR3 reads CASSQDPGTSGYTGELFF. The CDR3 DNA reads as TGTGCCAGCAGCCAAGATCCCGGGACTAGCGGGTACACCGGGGAGCTGTTTTTT.

A few counts support this clonotype. A read error may be the cause here, since a much bigger clone is one base away. The V gene is TRBV20-1, the J gene TRBJ1-5; D call uncertain. Germline V lookup: CDR1 DFQATT, CDR2 SNEGSKA (reference sequence). The length of the CDR3 is 12 residues. The CDR3 is CSARPTNQPQRF. The DNA for the CDR3 is TGCAGTGCCCGTCCCACTAATCAGCCCCAGCGTTTT.

The V call is TRBV2, the J call TRBJ1-2, with D possibly TRBD1 on 5 matching bases. V lost 0 bases and J lost 9, with 11 bases in between. There are 13 residues in the CDR3. Germline V gene sequence: CDR1 SNHLY, CDR2 FYNNEI. CDR3 nucleotides: TGTGCCAGCAGTGAAGCTGGGGCTATAAGCTACACCTTC. It encodes CASSEAGAISYTF.

V is TRBV20-1 and J is TRBJ2-2; possible D gene TRBD2, 6 bases. V gave up 0 bases and J gave up 3 bases, with 8 bases separating them. The V gene's germline CDR1 is DFQATT and CDR2 SNEGSKA (reference sequence). This CDR3 comprises 14 residues. Here the CDR3 reads CSARDAGYTGELFF. In DNA form, the CDR3 reads TGCAGTGCTAGAGATGCGGGGTACACCGGGGAGCTGTTTTTT.

This clonotype was seen at least ten times. V gene TRBV6-2 or TRBV6-3 combines with J gene TRBJ2-7; D is unresolved. Per germline, CDR1 MNHEY and CDR2 SVGEGT. V was clipped by 6 bases and J by 1 base, with 10 bases between them. The length of the CDR3 is 13 residues. In DNA form, the CDR3 reads TGTGCCAGCAGCCCCCTAGGGTCCTACGAGCAGTACTTC. This translates into CASSPLGSYEQYF.

The chain couples TRBV6-5 to TRBJ1-3, with D maybe TRBD1 (6 bases). V was pared by 7 bases and J by 3 bases, with 16 bases between. This CDR3 is built from 15 residues. Germline CDR1 and CDR2: MNHEY and SVGAGI. The CDR3 loop is CASINRGALGNTIYF. The DNA for the CDR3 is TGTGCCAGCATCAACCGGGGGGCGCTTGGAAACACCATATATTTT.

About this clonotype itself: A much larger clone lies a single base off, so this may be a read error. The chain carries TRBV6-1 and TRBJ2-7; 9 bases are shared with TRBD1. The germline V gene encodes CDR1 MNHNS and CDR2 SASEGT. With 8 bases clipped from V and 7 bases from J, the junction kept 9 bases outside the gene matches. The length of the CDR3 is 13 residues. The CDR3 DNA sequence: TGTGCCAGCGGGGGGACAGGGTTGAGGGAGCAGTACTTC. Its protein is CASGGTGLREQYF.

This clonotype appeared once. The gene calls are TRBV7-9 and TRBJ2-7; TRBD2 matches at 9 bases. This CDR3 is 14 amino acids long. V gave up 6 bases and J gave up 2 bases; unmatched junction bases: 5. The germline gives CDR1 SEHNR, CDR2 FQNEAQ (reference sequence). CDR3 DNA sequence: TGTGCCAGCAGTCCAGCGGGGGGCCCCTACGAGCAGTACTTC. Protein product: CASSPAGGPYEQYF.